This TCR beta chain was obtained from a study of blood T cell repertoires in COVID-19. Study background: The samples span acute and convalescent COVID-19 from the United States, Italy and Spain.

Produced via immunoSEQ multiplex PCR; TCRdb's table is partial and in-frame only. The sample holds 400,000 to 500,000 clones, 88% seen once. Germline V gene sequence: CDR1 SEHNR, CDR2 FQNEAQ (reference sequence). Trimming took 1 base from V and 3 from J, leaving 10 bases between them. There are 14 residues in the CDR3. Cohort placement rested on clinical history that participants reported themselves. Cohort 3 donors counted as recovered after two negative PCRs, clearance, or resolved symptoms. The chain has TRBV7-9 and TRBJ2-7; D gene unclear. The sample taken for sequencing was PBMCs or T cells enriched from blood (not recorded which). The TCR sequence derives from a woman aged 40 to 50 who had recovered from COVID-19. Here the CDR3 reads CASSLVDAVYEQYF. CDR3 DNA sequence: TGTGCCAGCAGCTTAGTAGATGCGGTCTACGAGCAGTACTTC. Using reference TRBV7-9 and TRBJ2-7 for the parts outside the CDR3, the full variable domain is DTGVSQNPRHKITKRGQNVTFRCDPISEHNRLYWYRQTLGQGPEFLTYFQNEAQLEKSRLLSDRFSAERPKGSFSTLEIQRTEQGDSAMYLCASSLVDAVYEQYFGPGTRLTVT.